The next 2 T cell receptor beta chains were all read from a single sample in a study of vaccination and CD4 T cells after COVID-19. The Oncomine TCR Beta short-read assay was applied to DNA of cultured CD4+ T cells. Each CDR3 protein is one row after TCRdb ran MiXCR on the PCR reads. The top ten clones hold roughly an eighth of a sample with about 15,000 distinct CDR3 sequences, roughly 51% of them seen once. Stated treatment: approximately nine-day PBMC culture with coronavirus spike peptide pools or control peptides (ViraFEST assay). No cognate antigen is known for these TCRs. The specimen was CD4+ T cells from blood, cultured in vitro. The origin of the receptors is a human donor who had recovered from COVID-19.

The genes are TRBV7-2 and TRBJ2-1; weak D call: TRBD1 (5 bases). Germline V gene data show CDR1 as SGHTA and CDR2 as FQGNSA. The CDR3 covers 14 residues. Deletions cut 6 bases from V and 10 bases from J, with 19 bases between. CDR3 loop: CASSRFGQGLEQFF. The CDR3 nucleotides read TGTGCCAGCAGTCGTTTCGGGCAGGGCCTGGAGCAGTTCTTC. The full variable domain, in which reference TRBV7-2 and TRBJ2-1 provide the parts outside the CDR3, is GAGVSQSPSNKVTEKGKDVELRCDPISGHTALYWYRQSLGQGLEFLIYFQGNSAPDKSGLPSDRFSAERTGGSVSTLTIQRTQQEDSAVYLCASSRFGQGLEQFFGPGTRLTVL.

The rearrangement joins TRBV4-1 to TRBJ2-7; TRBD1 aligns across 12 bases. V lost 1 base, J lost 6 bases, and 4 bases stayed unmatched. The CDR3 loop spans 15 amino acids. CDR1 MGHRA and CDR2 YSYEKL come from the germline V gene. DNA of the CDR3: TGCGCCAGCAGCCAAGCGGGGACAGGGGGCAGCGAGCAGTACTTC. It translates to CASSQAGTGGSEQYF.